This T cell receptor (beta chain) was sequenced during a study of control samples from healthy donors and cancer patients. Measured with immunoSEQ multiplex PCR; TCRdb has only the in-frame clones, and not every one. The sample has about 92,000 clones, about four fifths seen once. This clone was observed a few times. CDR3 length: 16 amino acids. V lost 5 bases to trimming and J lost 2 bases; unmatched junction nucleotides: 7. Per the germline V gene, CDR1 is SGHTA and CDR2 is FQGNSA. Sequencing used blood. The rearrangement uses TRBV7-2 and TRBJ2-3; 10 nucleotides match TRBD2. This sequence originates from a woman aged 60 to 75 in good health. The CDR3 reads CASSLLSGGYTDTQYF. CDR3 nucleotides: TGTGCCAGCAGCCTACTTAGCGGGGGGTACACAGATACGCAGTATTTT.